These 6 T cell receptor beta chains were sequenced from one sample in a study of T cell repertoires in cytomegalovirus infection. TCRdb analysed the reads with MiXCR anew, one entry per CDR3 protein. In the table there are about 770,000 distinct CDR3 sequences, under 35% of which are singletons. Their specific antigens are unknown. The source material was cultured CD8+ T cells from PBMCs, sampled from culture after CMV antigen stimulation. The receptors come from a human donor in good health (CMV status not recorded). Some clones in this sample may be carry-over from other donors' samples.

The chain employs TRBV6-2 or TRBV6-3 and TRBJ2-6; D is perhaps TRBD2 (6 bases). The CDR3 totals 16 residues. CDR1 MNHEY and CDR2 SVGEGT come from the germline V gene. The ends were cut back, 5 bases at V and 1 base at J, with 12 bases in the middle. The DNA for the CDR3 is TGTGCCAGCAGTATATTGGAGGGTTCTGGGGCCAACGTCCTGACTTTC. Protein: CASSILEGSGANVLTF.

This chain connects TRBV15 to TRBJ2-7; 7 nucleotides match TRBD1. CDR1 is LNHNV, CDR2 YYDKDF, per germline (reference sequence). V trimming: 0 bases; J trimming: 4 bases; junction bases outside the gene matches: 12. The CDR3 is 17 amino acids. The CDR3 nucleotides are TGTGCCACCAGCAGAGATTTTGGGACAGAGGTCCCTTACGAGCAGTACGTC. Translated: CATSRDFGTEVPYEQYV.

This clonotype was seen at least ten times. The chain couples TRBV12-3 or TRBV12-4 to TRBJ2-7, with 10 bases lining up with TRBD1. Trimming cost V 4 bases and J 2 bases; bases outside gene matches: 5. The CDR3 extends over 15 amino acids. The CDR3 protein is CASSSPGTGAYEQYV. Written as DNA, the CDR3 is TGTGCCAGCAGTTCCCCTGGGACAGGGGCCTACGAGCAGTACGTC.

CDR3 in DNA: TGTGCCAGTAGTATAAGGGCAGGGGTTGTGGACACTGAAGCTTTCTTT. It translates to CASSIRAGVVDTEAFF. V gene TRBV19 combines with J gene TRBJ1-1; a possible D gene is TRBD1 (6 bases). This CDR3 spans 16 amino acids. Trimming removed 2 bases at V and 3 bases at J, with 16 bases between. Looked up from germline, CDR1 is LNHDA and CDR2 is SQIVND (reference sequence).

This clonotype was seen ten or more times. This chain connects TRBV9 to TRBJ1-2; 10 bases match TRBD1. V gave up 4 bases and J gave up 7 bases; unmatched junction bases: 7. CDR3 length: 14 residues. Germline V gene lookup returns CDR1 SGDLS and CDR2 YYNGEE. Here the CDR3 reads CASSTTGGAGGYTF. CDR3 coding DNA: TGTGCCAGCAGCACGACAGGGGGCGCGGGTGGCTACACCTTC.

The table lists this clonotype with a few counts. The chain joins TRBV24-1 to TRBJ2-4; D unresolved. Germline loops: CDR1 KGHDR, CDR2 SFDVKD. This CDR3 spans 14 amino acids. V was cut by 3 bases and J by 0 bases, with 5 bases left in between. The CDR3 nucleotides are TGTGCCACCAGTGATACCATAGCCAAAAACATTCAGTACTTC. This sequence encodes CATSDTIAKNIQYF.